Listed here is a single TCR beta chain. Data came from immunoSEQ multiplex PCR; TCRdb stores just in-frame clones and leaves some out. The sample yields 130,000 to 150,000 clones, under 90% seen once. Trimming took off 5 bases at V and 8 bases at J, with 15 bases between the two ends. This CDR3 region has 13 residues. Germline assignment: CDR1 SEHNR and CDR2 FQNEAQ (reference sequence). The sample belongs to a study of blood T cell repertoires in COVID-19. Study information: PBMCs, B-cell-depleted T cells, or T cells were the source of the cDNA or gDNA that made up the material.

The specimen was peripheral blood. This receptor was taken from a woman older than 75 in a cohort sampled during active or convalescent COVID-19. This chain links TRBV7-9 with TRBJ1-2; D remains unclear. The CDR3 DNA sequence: TGTGCCAGCAGCGCGCAGGTCCCTCGAGGCTACACCTTC. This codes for CASSAQVPRGYTF.